This T cell receptor (beta chain) derives from a study of Ad26.COV2.S vaccination and SARS-CoV-2 variants. Study-wide results and limits: Vaccinated and placebo-treated recipients had similar non-spike TCR breadth. Vaccine recipients posted higher spike-specific TCR breadth than their placebo counterparts.

Only in-frame clones appear in the TCRdb table, and some are missing; sequencing was by immunoSEQ multiplex PCR. The data show roughly 510,000 clones, 87% seen once. As for this clone: Its antigen is still unknown.

Indicated treatment: roughly 20 received Ad26.COV2.S at low or high dose, single or two shots; roughly five received placebo; per-sample allocation not given. Samples came from day 63 after the first vaccine or placebo injection. Donation came from an adult in Boston who was aged 18-55 years. This TCR was sampled from a person between 18 and 59 years old who received the Ad26.COV2.S COVID-19 vaccine or a placebo. The starting material was peripheral blood, obtained in a trial of Ad26.COV2.S vaccine versus placebo.

The CDR3 region has the DNA TGCGCCACCGGGCTGACAGGGAATCAGCCCCAGCATTTT. Its translation is CATGLTGNQPQHF. The chain has TRBV10-2 and TRBJ1-5; 7 nucleotides line up with TRBD1. The CDR3 loop spans 13 amino acids. The germline V gene has CDR1 WSHSY and CDR2 SAAADI. J was trimmed by 4 bases and V by 10 bases; bases with no gene match: 7.